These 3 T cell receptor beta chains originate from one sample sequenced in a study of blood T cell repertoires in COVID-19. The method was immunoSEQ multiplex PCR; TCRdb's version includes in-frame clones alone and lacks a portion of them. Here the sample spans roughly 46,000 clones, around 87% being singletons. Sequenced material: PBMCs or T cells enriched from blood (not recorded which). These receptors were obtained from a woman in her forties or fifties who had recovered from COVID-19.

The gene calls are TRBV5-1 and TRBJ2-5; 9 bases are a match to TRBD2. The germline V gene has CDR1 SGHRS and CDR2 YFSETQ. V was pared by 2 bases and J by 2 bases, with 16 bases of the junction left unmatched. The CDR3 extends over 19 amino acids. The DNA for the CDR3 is TGCGCCAGCAGCTTAGGTTGGCAAAGATTGGCGGGAGGGCAAGAGACCCAGTACTTC. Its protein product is CASSLGWQRLAGGQETQYF.

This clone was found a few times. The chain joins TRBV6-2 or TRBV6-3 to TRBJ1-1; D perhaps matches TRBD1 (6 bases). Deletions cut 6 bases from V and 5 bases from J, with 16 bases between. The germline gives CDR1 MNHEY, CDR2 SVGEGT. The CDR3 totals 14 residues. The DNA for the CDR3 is TGTGCCAGCAGCGCACAGGGAGCGGGGACTGAAGCTTTCTTT. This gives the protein CASSAQGAGTEAFF.

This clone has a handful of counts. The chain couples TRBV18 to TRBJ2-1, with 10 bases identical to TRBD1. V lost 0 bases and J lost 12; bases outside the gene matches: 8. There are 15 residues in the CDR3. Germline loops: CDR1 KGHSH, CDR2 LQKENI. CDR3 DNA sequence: TGTGCCAGCTCACCACCGGGACAGGGGCTGGGTGCGCAGTTCTTC. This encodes CASSPPGQGLGAQFF.